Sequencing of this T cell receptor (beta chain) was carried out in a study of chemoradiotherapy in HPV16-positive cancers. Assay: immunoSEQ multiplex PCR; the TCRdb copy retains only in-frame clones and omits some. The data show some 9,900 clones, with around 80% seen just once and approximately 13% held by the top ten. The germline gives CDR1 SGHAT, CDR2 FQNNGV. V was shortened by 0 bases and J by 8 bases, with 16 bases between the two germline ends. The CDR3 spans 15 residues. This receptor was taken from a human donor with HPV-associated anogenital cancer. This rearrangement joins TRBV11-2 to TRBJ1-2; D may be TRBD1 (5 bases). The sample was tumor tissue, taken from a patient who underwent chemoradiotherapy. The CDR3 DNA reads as TGTGCCAGCAGCTTAGAACGGGGCCGATCTATGGGCTACACCTTC. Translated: CASSLERGRSMGYTF.